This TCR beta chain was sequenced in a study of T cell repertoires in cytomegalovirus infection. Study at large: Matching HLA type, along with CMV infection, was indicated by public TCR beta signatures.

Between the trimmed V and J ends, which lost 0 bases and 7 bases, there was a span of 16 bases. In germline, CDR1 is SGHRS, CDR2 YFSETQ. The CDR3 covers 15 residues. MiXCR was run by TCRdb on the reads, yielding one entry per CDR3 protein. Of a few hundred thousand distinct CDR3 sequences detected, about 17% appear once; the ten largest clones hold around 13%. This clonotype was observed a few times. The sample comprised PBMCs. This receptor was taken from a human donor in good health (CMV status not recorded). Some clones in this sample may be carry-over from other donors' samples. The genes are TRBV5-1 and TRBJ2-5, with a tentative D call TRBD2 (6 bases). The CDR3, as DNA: TGCGCCAGCAGCTTGGATGAGTGGAAGGGAGGGACCCAGTACTTC. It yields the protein CASSLDEWKGGTQYF.